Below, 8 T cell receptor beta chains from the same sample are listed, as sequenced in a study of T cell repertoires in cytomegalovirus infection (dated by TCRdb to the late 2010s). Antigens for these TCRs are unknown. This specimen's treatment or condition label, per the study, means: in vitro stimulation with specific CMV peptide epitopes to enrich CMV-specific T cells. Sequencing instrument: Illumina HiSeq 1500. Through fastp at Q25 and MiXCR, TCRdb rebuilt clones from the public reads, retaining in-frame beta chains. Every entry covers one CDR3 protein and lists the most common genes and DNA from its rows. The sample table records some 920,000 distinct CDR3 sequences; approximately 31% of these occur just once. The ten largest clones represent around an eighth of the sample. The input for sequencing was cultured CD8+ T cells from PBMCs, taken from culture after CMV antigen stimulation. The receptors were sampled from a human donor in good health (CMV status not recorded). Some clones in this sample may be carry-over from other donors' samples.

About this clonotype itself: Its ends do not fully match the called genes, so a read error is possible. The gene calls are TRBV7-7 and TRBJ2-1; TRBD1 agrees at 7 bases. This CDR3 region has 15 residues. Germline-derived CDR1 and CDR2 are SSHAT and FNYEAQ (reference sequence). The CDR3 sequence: CASSLDRDSYNEQFF. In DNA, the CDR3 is TGTGCTAGCAGCTTAGATCGGGACAGCTACAATGAGCAGTTCTTC.

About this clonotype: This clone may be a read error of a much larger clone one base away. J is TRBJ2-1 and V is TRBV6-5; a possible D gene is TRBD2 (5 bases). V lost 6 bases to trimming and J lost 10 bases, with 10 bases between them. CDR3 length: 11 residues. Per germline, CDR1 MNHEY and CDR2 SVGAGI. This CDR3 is CASRIPGEQFF. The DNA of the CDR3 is TGTGCCAGCAGAATACCGGGAGAGCAGTTCTTC.

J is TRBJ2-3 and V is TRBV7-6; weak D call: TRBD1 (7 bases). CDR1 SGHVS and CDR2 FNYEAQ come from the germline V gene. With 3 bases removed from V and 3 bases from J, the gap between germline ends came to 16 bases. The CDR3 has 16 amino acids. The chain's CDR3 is CASSFPGQGGTDTQYF. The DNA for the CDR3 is TGTGCCAGCAGCTTTCCCGGCCAGGGGGGTACAGATACGCAGTATTTT. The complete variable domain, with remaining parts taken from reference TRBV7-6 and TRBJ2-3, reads GAGVSQSPRYKVTKRGQDVALRCDPISGHVSLYWYRQALGQGPEFLTYFNYEAQQDKSGLPNDRFSAERPEGSISTLTIQRTEQRDSAMYRCASSFPGQGGTDTQYFGPGTRLTVL.

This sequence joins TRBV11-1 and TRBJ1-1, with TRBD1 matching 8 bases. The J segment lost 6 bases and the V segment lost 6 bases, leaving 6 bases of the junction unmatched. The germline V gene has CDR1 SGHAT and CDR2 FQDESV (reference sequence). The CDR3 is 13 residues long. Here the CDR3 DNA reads TGTGCCAGCAGTTCGACAGGGGCACCTGAAGCTTTCTTT. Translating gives CASSSTGAPEAFF.

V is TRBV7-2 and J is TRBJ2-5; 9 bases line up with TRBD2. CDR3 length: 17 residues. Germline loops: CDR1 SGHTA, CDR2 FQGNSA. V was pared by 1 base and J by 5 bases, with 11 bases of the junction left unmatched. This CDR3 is CASSLDIYAGGRETQYF. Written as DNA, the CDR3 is TGTGCCAGCAGCTTAGATATATATGCGGGGGGGCGGGAGACCCAGTACTTC.

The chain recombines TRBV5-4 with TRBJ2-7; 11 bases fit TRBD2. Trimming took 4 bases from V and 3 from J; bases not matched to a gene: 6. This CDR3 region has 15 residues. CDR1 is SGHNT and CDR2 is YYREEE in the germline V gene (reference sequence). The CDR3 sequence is CASSAAGTSGYEQYF. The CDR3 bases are TGTGCCAGCAGCGCCGCCGGGACTAGCGGCTACGAGCAGTACTTC.

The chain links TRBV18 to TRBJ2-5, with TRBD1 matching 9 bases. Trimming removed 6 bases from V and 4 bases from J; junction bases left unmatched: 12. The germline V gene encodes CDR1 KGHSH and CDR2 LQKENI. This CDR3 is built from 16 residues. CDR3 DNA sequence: TGTGCCAGCTCCCCGGACAGGGGCCTTTCCGCAGAGACCCAGTACTTC. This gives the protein CASSPDRGLSAETQYF.

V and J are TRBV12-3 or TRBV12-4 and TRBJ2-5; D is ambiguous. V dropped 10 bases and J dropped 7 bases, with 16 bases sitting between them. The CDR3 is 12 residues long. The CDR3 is CANGPTVRTQYF. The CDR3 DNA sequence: TGTGCCAACGGCCCCACAGTTCGGACCCAGTACTTC.